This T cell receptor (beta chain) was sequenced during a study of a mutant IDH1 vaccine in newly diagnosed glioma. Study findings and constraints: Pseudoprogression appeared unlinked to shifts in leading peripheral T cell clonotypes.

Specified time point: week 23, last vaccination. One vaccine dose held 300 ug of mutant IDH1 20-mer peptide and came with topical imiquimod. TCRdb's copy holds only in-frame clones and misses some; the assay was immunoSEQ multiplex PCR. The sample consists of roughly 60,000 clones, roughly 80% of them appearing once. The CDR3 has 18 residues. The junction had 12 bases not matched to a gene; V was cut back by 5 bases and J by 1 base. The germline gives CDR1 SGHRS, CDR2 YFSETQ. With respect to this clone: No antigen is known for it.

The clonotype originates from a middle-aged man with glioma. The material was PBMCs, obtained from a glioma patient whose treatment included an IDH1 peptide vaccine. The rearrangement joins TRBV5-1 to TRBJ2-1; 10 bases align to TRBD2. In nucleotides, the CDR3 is TGCGCCAGCAGTAGGGAACTAGCGGGGTCTGCGTCCTACAATGAGCAGTTCTTC. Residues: CASSRELAGSASYNEQFF.